This T cell receptor (beta chain) was captured by sequencing in a study of blood T cell repertoires in COVID-19. Across the whole study: Sites across the United States, Italy and Spain contributed samples from acute and convalescent COVID-19. PBMCs, B-cell-depleted T cells, or T cells were the source of the cDNA or gDNA that made up the material.

This CDR3 has 15 amino acids. J gave up 7 bases and V 4 bases, and 13 bases lay outside the gene matches. Germline values: CDR1 SGHRS, CDR2 YFSETQ. Authors' data handling: The authors estimated nucleated cell counts from reference gene primer amplification. The table came from immunoSEQ multiplex PCR; TCRdb's copy has only in-frame clones and leaves some out. That table is the source of V, J and clone size, and D and trimming were worked out from the DNA. The repertoire consists of fewer than 300,000 clones, with roughly 85% occurring once and the leading ten covering under 3.5%. The receptor was derived from a woman aged 18-35 years with acute or convalescent COVID-19. The sample comprised peripheral blood. The chain has TRBV5-1 and TRBJ2-7; TRBD1 agrees at 8 bases. DNA of the CDR3: TGCGCCAGCAGCCTAGAGCCCCAGGGGGCACGGGAGCAGTACTTC. It encodes CASSLEPQGAREQYF.